The T cell receptor (beta chain) under discussion was sequenced for a study of cytomegalovirus exposure and HLA in healthy donors (dated by TCRdb to 2016 to 2017). Study-level background: According to an earlier analysis of 587 of the donors, roughly 180 million T cells yielded 117 million unique TCR beta sequences and 276 Gb of sequence data. Donor age, sex, ethnicity and CMV serostatus were compiled alongside the repertoire data. Because of strong linkage in the cohort, roughly five DR-DQ haplotypes were treated as single units for association and clustering. Of the roughly 400 genotyped donors, more than 75% were placed in the genetic ancestry cluster associated with self-reported Caucasian donors. Roughly 290 gigabases of sequencing data and around 88 million unique TCR sequences made up an early release that covered several hundred HLA-typed donors. The number of donors typed differed by locus, with 629-630 for A, B, C, DRB1 and DQB1, roughly 520 for DQA1, about 610 for DPA1, and approximately 470 for DPB1. Along with the approximately 700-subject first cohort, a separate validation cohort of around 120 different subjects was used. High-throughput TCR immunosequencing, statistical association of individual TCRs with disease status, and machine learning were combined to predict cytomegalovirus infection status. Class I and class II HLA loci were covered by the typing at four-digit resolution. Genome-wide SNP genotypes for about 55% of the roughly 670 donors were used in a later genetic analysis, which treated that subset as a discovery cohort. Among 398 genotyped donors of the cohort, an average of around 240,000 unique TCR beta nucleotide sequences were sequenced per donor, around 20% of them non-productive. Every discovery cohort repertoire had been produced on one sequencing platform. The study was designed to test whether signatures of past pathogen exposure could be identified by cataloging public T cell receptors. The study profiled the T cell repertoires of more than 500 subjects by immunosequencing and related them to cytomegalovirus serostatus. An earlier analysis of fewer than 750 of the donors used high-throughput TCR beta sequencing to judge whether each TCR beta V gene segment behaved as functional or pseudogenic. In the later analysis, no new phenotypic data were used to find candidate immune exposures; instead, reliance was placed on TCR beta sequences and their occurrence across donors. In a later analysis, previously published TCR beta repertoires from fewer than 750 donors were re-analyzed and high-resolution HLA genotyping was added so that TCR occurrence patterns could be studied.

In total, approximately 690 healthy bone marrow donors made up the cohort. At the time of sampling, every cohort member was nominally healthy, though immune exposures that went unrecorded were likely present. The donor tested CMV seronegative, placing the donor among the 350 or so seronegative members of the cohort. A peripheral blood sample was provided by each donor, and peripheral blood mononuclear cells were used for TCR beta sequencing. Genomic DNA extraction from the blood cell samples was performed with the Qiagen DNeasy Blood Extraction Kit. The germline V gene supplies CDR1 KGHSH and CDR2 LQKENI. The CDR3 has 15 amino acids, counting the end cysteine and phenylalanine. Only the CDR3 region is kept as DNA, spanning 45 bases read in frame from base 1. V loses 3 bases at its end and J loses 5 bases; junction bases beyond the gene matches: 6. The protocol used for the library was the immunoSEQ multiplex PCR assay. The multiplex PCR relied on a mix of 60 forward primers for TCR Vbeta segments and 13 reverse primers for TCR Jbeta segments. The CDR3 region of rearranged TCR beta genes was amplified from genomic DNA by a multiplex PCR assay. On the Illumina HiSeq System, the amplified TCR beta libraries were sequenced as 87-base-pair reads. The paper's data handling went like this. Across the 700 or so repertoires, a later analysis counted 60 million to 90 million unique TCR beta chains, about 10 million of which were shared by at least two donors. Raw reads were error-corrected and collapsed into unique sequences with a nearest-neighbor algorithm that merged closely related sequences to remove PCR and sequencing errors. V, D and J gene segments were assigned by aligning CDR3 sequences to IMGT reference sequences. For a sequence to be retained, a match of at least six nucleotides to both a V gene segment and a J gene segment was required. A rearrangement was called productive if the CDR3 had no stop codons and remained in frame with V and J, and every other rearrangement was called non-productive. CDR3 was defined according to IMGT convention as the region running from the second conserved V-encoded cysteine to the conserved J-encoded phenylalanine. The earlier analysis of more than 450 of the donors excluded sequences that lacked an unambiguous match to a single V gene segment. An earlier analysis of a few hundred of the donors classified V segments as functional when productive rearrangements were above 56.7% and as segregating when the standard deviation between donors was above 5%. To diagnose cytomegalovirus status from the catalog of TCR beta chain sequences, a statistical classification framework was built. V and J gene assignment, in a later analysis, came from comparing TCR nucleotide sequences with IMGT/GENE-DB human TR gene sequences. In a later analysis, CDR3 sequences and most-parsimonious VDJ recombination scenarios were assigned using the TCRdist pipeline. In a later analysis, each TCR beta chain was defined by its CDR3 amino acid sequence together with its V-gene family, and reads without a unique V-gene family were excluded. To address suspected cross-contamination and a sequencing artifact, a later analysis removed around 590 highly shared, low-generation-probability nucleotide sequences. For each public chain, a later analysis derived a clonal expansion index from normalized ranks of inferred template counts within each repertoire. In a later analysis, generation probabilities were computed with a VDJ recombination model fitted to out-of-frame rearrangements, and the resulting probabilities were checked against IGoR. In a later analysis, TCR-TCR, TCR-HLA and TCR-CMV co-occurrence was scored with hypergeometric tests, and a repertoire-size bias correction was applied to TCR pairs. False discovery rates were estimated in a later analysis by permuting HLA or CMV assignments 20 times. In a later analysis, co-occurring TCRs were grouped using DBSCAN, and TCRdist sequence similarity was added for clustering within HLA-allele-positive subsets. Repertoires with fewer than 30,000 or more than 120,000 public chains, plus five repertoires with anomalous nucleotide sharing, were excluded from co-occurrence clustering. Entries here come from immuneACCESS through TCRdb and include only in-frame sequences with V and J called. Some clones fail to appear in such tables; in the studies checked, an unresolved V gene covers under half of the shortfall, and the cause of the remainder is unknown. V and J calls and clone size are given by that table; D and trimming were obtained from the DNA. This sample lists 120,000 or so clones; 60% to 85% were detected once. The ten largest clonotypes hold approximately 1.3% of the sample.

The paper's findings and limits, for the study overall: It was suggested by the authors that the approach could potentially be generalized to other disease states and immunological phenotypes. The only immune exposure information available for the cohort was CMV serostatus. A cluster of highly shared sequence variants was judged likely to be a technical artifact of the sequencing pipeline. In both the original and validation cohorts, the classifier was reported to diagnose cytomegalovirus status with high specificity and sensitivity. Most TCR sequences were seen in very few donors, while some public TCRs were found in many individuals. The presence/absence analyses assumed that sequencing depth was roughly uniform across donors, and that assumption may not be true. Some IMGT-functional V segments, including TRBV6-2 and TRBV6-3, could not be told apart with the 87-base-pair reads, so those segments were excluded. At a false discovery rate of 0.05, a later analysis linked under 20,000 TCR beta sequences to specific HLA alleles. According to a later analysis, parvovirus B19, influenza, CMV and Epstein-Barr virus appeared linked to several top co-occurrence clusters. Three of the identified cytomegalovirus-associated TCR beta chains were confirmed in vitro to be specific for cytomegalovirus antigens. Because counts were too low, roughly 18 rarely observed V segments, including chromosome 9 orphons, were left out of the earlier analysis of 500 to 750 of the donors. In a later analysis, HLA-associated TCR beta chains were found to be more clonally expanded and to have lower generation probabilities than equally common non-associated chains. Strong co-occurrence of HLA alleles, especially DR and DQ, made assigning TCR associations to individual alleles difficult. Linkage disequilibrium might explain the correlated functional status among segregating V segments, but an unknown experimental factor could not be ruled out. The study listed 164 TCR beta chains as associated with cytomegalovirus. A further reported finding was that TCR beta sequences accurately predicted the HLA-A and HLA-B alleles for most subjects in the first cohort. Because some donors lacked HLA typing at each locus, the association tests relied only on the typed subset. In a later genetic analysis, fewer N-insertions in productive TCRs were reported among donors in an Asian-associated ancestry cluster than the roughly 700-donor mean. Most CMV-associated TCR beta chains appeared to be HLA-restricted in a later analysis, and the HLA associations seemed to be driven largely by CMV exposure. The cohort was sequenced for TCR beta chains only, and without alpha or paired-chain data the features that could be detected were limited. In a later analysis, the rate of TCR association differed among HLA loci, with DRB1 alleles having the most associated TCRs and HLA-C alleles having the fewest. V-gene and J-gene trimming of TCR beta chains was associated with a missense DCLRE1C variant in a later genetic analysis, and the association was replicated in an independent cohort. An earlier analysis of several hundred of the donors showed that most TCR beta V segments appeared in productive rearrangements either about 87% or about 30% of the time, which broadly matched IMGT annotations.

As regards this clone: Its antigen is unknown. No quality values exist for individual bases; no much larger clone is one base distant.

The specimen was PBMCs. Here the chain combines TRBV18 and TRBJ2-2, and 7 junction bases match TRBD2. This TCR derives from a female donor in good health and CMV-seronegative. The CDR3 region has the sequence CASSPDAGGTGELFF. The DNA sequence is as follows: TGTGCCAGCTCACCGGATGCCGGGGGGACCGGGGAGCTGTTTTTT.